Each of the 7 T cell receptor beta chains below was sequenced from the same sample in a study of beta chain features in type 1 diabetes. Isolated RNA was reverse transcribed in full, so expressed TCRB transcripts were sequenced. Clones were sequenced by immunoSEQ multiplex PCR, and TCRdb holds only the in-frame ones, with some missing. Among under 350,000 clones listed, 7% to 9% were seen once. The sequencing input was central memory CD4+ T cells from blood. Receptors originate from a woman younger than 30 in good health.

This clone was picked up a small number of times. The chain links TRBV7-3 to TRBJ2-4; possibly TRBD1 for D (6 bases). CDR3 length equals 12 residues. Germline loops: CDR1 SGHTA, CDR2 FQGTGA. The V end lost 6 bases, the J end lost 7 bases, and 10 bases lay between the germline ends. The CDR3 is CASRDDRNIQYF. The CDR3 coding sequence is TGTGCCAGCAGGGACGACAGGAACATTCAGTACTTC.

This clone was counted at least ten times. This chain joins TRBV28 and TRBJ2-3, with TRBD2 matching over 9 bases. Trimming at V came to 4 bases and at J to 1 base, leaving 6 bases not matched to a gene. Germline values: CDR1 MDHEN, CDR2 SYDVKM. The CDR3 extends over 16 amino acids. CDR3 in amino acids: CASSSPSGEGTDTQYF. CDR3 in DNA: TGTGCCAGCAGTTCGCCTAGCGGGGAGGGCACAGATACGCAGTATTTT. Supplemented by reference TRBV28 and TRBJ2-3, the full variable domain reads DVKVTQSSRYLVKRTGEKVFLECVQDMDHENMFWYRQDPGLGLRLIYFSYDVKMKEKGDIPEGYSVSREKKERFSLILESASTNQTSMYLCASSSPSGEGTDTQYFGPGTRLTVL.

The rearrangement joins TRBV7-3 to TRBJ1-1, with no clear D. The CDR3 totals 13 residues. Trimming stripped 5 bases from V and 1 base from J, with 8 bases between. CDR1 and CDR2 from the germline V gene are SGHTA and FQGTGA. CDR3 residues: CASSPSGNTEAFF. The DNA of the CDR3 is TGTGCCAGCAGCCCGTCTGGGAACACTGAAGCTTTCTTT.

This clone occurred a few times. This chain connects TRBV7-2 to TRBJ1-1, with D hard to call. CDR1 SGHTA and CDR2 FQGNSA come from the germline V gene. V was clipped by 5 bases and J by 3 bases, with 13 bases between them. The CDR3 is 14 residues long. CDR3 coding DNA: TGTGCCAGCAGCCATCCTGGGGATTACACTGAAGCTTTCTTT. This codes for CASSHPGDYTEAFF.

This sequence joins TRBV7-9 and TRBJ2-5; maybe TRBD1 (6 bases). This CDR3 is 14 amino acids long. Germline V CDR1 and CDR2: SEHNR, FQNEAQ (reference sequence). Trimming shortened V by 5 bases and J by 0 bases, and 10 bases separated the two germline ends. DNA for the CDR3: TGTGCCAGCAGCGTAGGGGGTTACCAAGAGACCCAGTACTTC. This translates into CASSVGGYQETQYF.

Notes on this clone: Within the sample, other DNA sequences also encode this same CDR3. The chain links TRBV27 to TRBJ1-5; no clear D. Trimming pared 1 base from V and 6 bases from J, leaving 7 bases between. The CDR3 is made up of 13 amino acids. Germline loops: CDR1 MNHEY, CDR2 SMNVEV (reference sequence). CDR3 nucleotides: TGTGCCAGCAGTTTATTACCGGGTCAGCCCCAGCATTTT. Residues: CASSLLPGQPQHF.

The V gene is TRBV5-1, the J gene TRBJ1-2, with 8 bases fitting TRBD1. Looked up from germline, CDR1 is SGHRS and CDR2 is YFSETQ. V lost 4 bases and J lost 0; bases outside the gene matches: 2. The CDR3 totals 14 residues. The CDR3 DNA reads as TGCGCCAGCAGCGGGACAGGAACTAACTATGGCTACACCTTC. This codes for CASSGTGTNYGYTF.